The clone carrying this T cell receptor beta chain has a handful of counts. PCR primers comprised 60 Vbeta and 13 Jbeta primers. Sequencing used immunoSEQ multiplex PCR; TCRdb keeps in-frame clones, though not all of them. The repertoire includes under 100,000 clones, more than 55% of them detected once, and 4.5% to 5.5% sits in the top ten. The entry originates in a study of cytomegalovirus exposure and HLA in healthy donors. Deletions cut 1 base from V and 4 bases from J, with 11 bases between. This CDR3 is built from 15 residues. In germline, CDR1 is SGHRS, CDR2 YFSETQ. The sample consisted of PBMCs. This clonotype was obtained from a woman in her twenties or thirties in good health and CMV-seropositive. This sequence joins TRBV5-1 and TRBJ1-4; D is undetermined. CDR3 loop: CASSLFEPGNEKLFF. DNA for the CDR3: TGCGCCAGCAGCTTGTTCGAGCCGGGTAATGAAAAACTGTTTTTT.